This T cell receptor (beta chain) was identified in a study of persistence of HIV-infected CD4 T cells. Study-wide results and limits: Degenerate expanded CDR3beta sequences were enriched among CMV- and Gag-responding cells. CMV- and Gag-responding cells had lower TCRbeta richness than CD3/CD28-responding cells.

This was the immunoSEQ version 4 assay in survey mode. Using immunoSEQ multiplex PCR, the repertoire was profiled, and TCRdb retains in-frame clones only, with some absent. The profile shows about 39,000 clones, approximately 87% of them singletons. Cells were stimulated with overlapping HIV-1 Gag 15-mer peptides. Sorted nonresponding memory CD4+ T cells were CD40L-negative, CD69-negative, CD45RO-high. Trimming left V 0 bases short and J 5 bases short, with 1 base between. The CDR3 contains 11 residues. Germline V gene data show CDR1 as ENHRY and CDR2 as SYGVKD. About this clone: Its antigen is unknown.

The rearrangement links TRBV10-3 to TRBJ2-5; D not resolved. The input for sequencing was cultured CD4+ T cells from PBMCs, taken from a patient who received antiretroviral therapy. This clonotype was obtained from an adult with HIV. The donor label of this sample is uncertain. The CDR3 DNA follows: TGTGCCATCAGTGAGTCCGAGACCCAGTACTTC. This translates into CAISESETQYF.